This TCR beta chain comes out of a study of OX40 agonist ivuxolimab in advanced cancers. Libraries were prepared by immunoSEQ multiplex PCR; TCRdb keeps only in-frame clonotypes and omits some of them. Of roughly 34,000 clones listed, approximately 80% were seen once; the top ten hold roughly 2.5%. Sequenced material: CD4+ or CD8+ T cells sorted from blood, taken in a trial of the OX40 agonist ivuxolimab. This clonotype was obtained from an adult with an advanced solid tumor such as melanoma, head and neck, liver or kidney cancer.

CDR3 coding DNA: TGTGCCAGCAGCCTTACCAGGGGTACGCAGTATTTT. This codes for CASSLTRGTQYF. V usage is TRBV9 and J usage is TRBJ2-3, with a possible D match to TRBD1 (6 bases). This CDR3 is 12 amino acids long. Germline V gene sequence: CDR1 SGDLS, CDR2 YYNGEE. V was cut by 4 bases and J by 8 bases, with 11 bases left in between.